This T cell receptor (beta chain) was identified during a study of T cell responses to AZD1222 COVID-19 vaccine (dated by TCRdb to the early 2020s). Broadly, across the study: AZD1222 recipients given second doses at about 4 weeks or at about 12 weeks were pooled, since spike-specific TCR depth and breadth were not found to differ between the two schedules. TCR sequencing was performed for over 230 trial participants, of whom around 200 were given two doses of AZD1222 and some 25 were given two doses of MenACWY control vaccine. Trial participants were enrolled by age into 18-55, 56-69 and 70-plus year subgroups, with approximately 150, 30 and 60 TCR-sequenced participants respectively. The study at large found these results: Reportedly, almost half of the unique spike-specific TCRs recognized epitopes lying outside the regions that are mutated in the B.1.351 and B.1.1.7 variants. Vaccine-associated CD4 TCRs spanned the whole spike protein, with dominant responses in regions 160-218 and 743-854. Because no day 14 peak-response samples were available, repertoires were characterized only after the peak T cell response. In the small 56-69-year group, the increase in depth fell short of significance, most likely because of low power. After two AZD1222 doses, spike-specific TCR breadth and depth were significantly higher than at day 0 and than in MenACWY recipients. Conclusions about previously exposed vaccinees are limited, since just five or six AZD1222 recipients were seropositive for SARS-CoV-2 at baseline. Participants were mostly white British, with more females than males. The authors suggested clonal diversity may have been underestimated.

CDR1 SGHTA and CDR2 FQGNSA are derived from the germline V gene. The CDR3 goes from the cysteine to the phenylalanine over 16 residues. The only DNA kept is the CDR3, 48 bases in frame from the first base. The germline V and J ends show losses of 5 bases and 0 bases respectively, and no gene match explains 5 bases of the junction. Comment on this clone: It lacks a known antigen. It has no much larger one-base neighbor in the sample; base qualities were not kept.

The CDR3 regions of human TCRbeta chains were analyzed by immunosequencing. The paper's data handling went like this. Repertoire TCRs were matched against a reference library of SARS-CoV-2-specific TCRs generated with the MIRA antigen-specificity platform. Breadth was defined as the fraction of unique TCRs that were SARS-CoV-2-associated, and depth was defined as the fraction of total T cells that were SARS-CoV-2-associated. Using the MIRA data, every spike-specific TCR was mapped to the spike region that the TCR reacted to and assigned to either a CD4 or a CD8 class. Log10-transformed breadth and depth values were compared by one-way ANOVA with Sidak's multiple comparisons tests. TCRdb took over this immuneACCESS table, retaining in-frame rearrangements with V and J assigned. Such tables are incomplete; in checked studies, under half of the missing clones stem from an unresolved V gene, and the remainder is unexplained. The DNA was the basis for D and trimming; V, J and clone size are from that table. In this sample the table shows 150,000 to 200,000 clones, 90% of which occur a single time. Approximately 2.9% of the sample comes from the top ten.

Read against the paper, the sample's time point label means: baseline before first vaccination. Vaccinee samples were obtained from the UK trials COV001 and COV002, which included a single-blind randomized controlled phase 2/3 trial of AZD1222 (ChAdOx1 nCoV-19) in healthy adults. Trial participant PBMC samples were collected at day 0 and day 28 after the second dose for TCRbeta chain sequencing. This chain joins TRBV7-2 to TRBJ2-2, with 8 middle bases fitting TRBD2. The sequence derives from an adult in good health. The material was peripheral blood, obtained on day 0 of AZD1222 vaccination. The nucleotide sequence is TGTGCCAGCAGCCCGGGGGGGGGTTCGAACACCGGGGAGCTGTTTTTT. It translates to CASSPGGGSNTGELFF.